This TCR beta chain was documented in a study of cytotoxic CD8 clonotypes in ibrutinib-treated CLL. Overall study: Across samples, productive templates numbered some 250,000 and productive rearrangements reached roughly 98,000 on average.

Using immunoSEQ multiplex PCR, the repertoire was profiled, and TCRdb retains in-frame clones only, with some absent. The sample consists of hundreds of thousands of clones, roughly 70% of them appearing once. This receptor was taken from a human donor with chronic lymphocytic leukemia. The specimen was PBMCs, collected after 24 months of ibrutinib treatment.

The chain's CDR3 is CASSLGLAGGPDTQYF. The CDR3 coding sequence is TGTGCCAGCAGTTTGGGACTAGCGGGAGGCCCGGATACGCAGTATTTT. V gene TRBV28 combines with J gene TRBJ2-3; 15 bases map to TRBD2. The CDR3 sequence is 16 residues long. V gave up 3 bases and J gave up 6 bases; unmatched junction bases: 4. The germline V gene encodes CDR1 MDHEN and CDR2 SYDVKM.